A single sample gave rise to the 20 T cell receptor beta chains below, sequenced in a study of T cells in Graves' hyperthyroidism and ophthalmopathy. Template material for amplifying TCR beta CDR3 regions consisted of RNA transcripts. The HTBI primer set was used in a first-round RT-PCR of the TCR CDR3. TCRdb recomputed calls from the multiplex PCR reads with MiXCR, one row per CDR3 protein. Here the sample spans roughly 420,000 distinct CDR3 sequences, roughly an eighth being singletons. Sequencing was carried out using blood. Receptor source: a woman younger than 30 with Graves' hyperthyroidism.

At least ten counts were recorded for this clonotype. Here the CDR3 reads CASSQDSSGTTYEQYF. The DNA for the CDR3 is TGTGCCAGCAGCCAAGATAGTAGCGGGACTACCTACGAGCAGTACTTC. This chain links TRBV3-1 with TRBJ2-7, with TRBD2 matching 8 bases. The germline V gene has CDR1 LGHDT and CDR2 YNNKEL (reference sequence). V was clipped by 0 bases and J by 2 bases; unmatched bases: 6. The CDR3 spans 16 residues.

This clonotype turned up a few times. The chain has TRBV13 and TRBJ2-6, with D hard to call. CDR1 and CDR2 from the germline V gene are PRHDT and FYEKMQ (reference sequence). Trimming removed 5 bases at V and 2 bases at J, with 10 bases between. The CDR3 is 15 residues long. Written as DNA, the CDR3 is TGTGCCAGCAGCCCAGGAGTAACTGGGGCCAACGTCCTGACTTTC. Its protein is CASSPGVTGANVLTF.

The chain's CDR3 is CASSPSGTSGYNEQFF. The CDR3 DNA follows: TGCGCCAGCAGCCCCTCCGGGACTAGCGGCTACAATGAGCAGTTCTTC. The chain links TRBV5-1 to TRBJ2-1; TRBD2 aligns across 11 bases. The germline V gene encodes CDR1 SGHRS and CDR2 YFSETQ. The J segment lost 3 bases and the V segment lost 4 bases, leaving 6 bases of the junction unmatched. The CDR3 sequence is 16 residues long.

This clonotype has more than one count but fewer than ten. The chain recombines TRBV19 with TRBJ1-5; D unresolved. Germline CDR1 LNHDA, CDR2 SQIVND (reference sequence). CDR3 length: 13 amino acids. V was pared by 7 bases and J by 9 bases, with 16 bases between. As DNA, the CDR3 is TGTGCCAGTACCACGAGCCGCGGCGGGCCCCAGCATTTT. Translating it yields CASTTSRGGPQHF.

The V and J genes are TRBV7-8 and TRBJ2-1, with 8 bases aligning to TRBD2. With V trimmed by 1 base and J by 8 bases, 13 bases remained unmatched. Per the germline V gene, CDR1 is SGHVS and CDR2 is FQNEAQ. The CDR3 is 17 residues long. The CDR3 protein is CASSLGWRGLVMYEQFF. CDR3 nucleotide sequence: TGTGCCAGCAGCTTAGGATGGAGGGGACTAGTAATGTATGAGCAGTTCTTC. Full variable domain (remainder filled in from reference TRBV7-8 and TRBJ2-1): GAGVSQSPRYKVAKRGQDVALRCDPISGHVSLFWYQQALGQGPEFLTYFQNEAQLDKSGLPSDRFFAERPEGSVSTLKIQRTQQEDSAVYLCASSLGWRGLVMYEQFFGPGTRLTVL.

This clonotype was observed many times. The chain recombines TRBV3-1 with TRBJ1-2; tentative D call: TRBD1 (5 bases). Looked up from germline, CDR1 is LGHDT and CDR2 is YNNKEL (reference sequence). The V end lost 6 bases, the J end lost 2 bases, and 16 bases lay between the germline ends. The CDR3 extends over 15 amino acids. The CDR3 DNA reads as TGTGCCAGCAGTCATACGACAGTTTTGAACTATGGCTACACCTTC. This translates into CASSHTTVLNYGYTF.

As DNA, the CDR3 is TGCGCCAGCAGCTTGGGGCAGGTCCTTCAAAGCACAGATACGCAGTATTTT. This gives the protein CASSLGQVLQSTDTQYF. V gene TRBV5-1 combines with J gene TRBJ2-3; D not resolved. Germline V CDR1 and CDR2: SGHRS, YFSETQ. This CDR3 region has 17 residues. The ends were cut back, 0 bases at V and 0 bases at J, with 14 bases in the middle. Complete variable domain (other parts from reference TRBV5-1 and TRBJ2-3): KAGVTQTPRYLIKTRGQQVTLSCSPISGHRSVSWYQQTPGQGLQFLFEYFSETQRNKGNFPGRFSGRQFSNSRSEMNVSTLELGDSALYLCASSLGQVLQSTDTQYFGPGTRLTVL.

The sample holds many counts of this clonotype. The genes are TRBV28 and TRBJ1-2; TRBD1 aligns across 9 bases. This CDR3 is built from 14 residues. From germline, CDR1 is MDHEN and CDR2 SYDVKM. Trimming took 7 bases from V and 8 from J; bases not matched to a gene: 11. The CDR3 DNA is TGTGCCAGCATTCCGGGACAGGGTTACCGCGGCTACACCTTC. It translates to CASIPGQGYRGYTF.

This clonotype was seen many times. This CDR3 is CSATFGTAVRETQYF. DNA of the CDR3: TGCAGTGCTACTTTCGGGACAGCCGTAAGGGAGACCCAGTACTTC. The chain uses TRBV20-1 and TRBJ2-5; 7 bases map to TRBD1. The germline V gene encodes CDR1 DFQATT and CDR2 SNEGSKA (reference sequence). After removal of 4 bases from V and 5 bases from J, the junction contained 13 bases not matched to a gene. The CDR3 length is 15 residues.

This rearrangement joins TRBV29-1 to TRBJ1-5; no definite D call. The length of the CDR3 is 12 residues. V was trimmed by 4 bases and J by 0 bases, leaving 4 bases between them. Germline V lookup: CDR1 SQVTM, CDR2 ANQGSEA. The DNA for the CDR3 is TGCAGCGTTGCGAATAGCAATCAGCCCCAGCATTTT. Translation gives CSVANSNQPQHF.

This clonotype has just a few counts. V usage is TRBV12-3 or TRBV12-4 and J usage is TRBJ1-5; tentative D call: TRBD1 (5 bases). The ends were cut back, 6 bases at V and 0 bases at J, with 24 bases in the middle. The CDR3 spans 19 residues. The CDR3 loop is CASRELGHGGRNSNQPQHF. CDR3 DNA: TGTGCCAGCAGAGAACTGGGGCATGGGGGTCGAAATAGCAATCAGCCCCAGCATTTT.

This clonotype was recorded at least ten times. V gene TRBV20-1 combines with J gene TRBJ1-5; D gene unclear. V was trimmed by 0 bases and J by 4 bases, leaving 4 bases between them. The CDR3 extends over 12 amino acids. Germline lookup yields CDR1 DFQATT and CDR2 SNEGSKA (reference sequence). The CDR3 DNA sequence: TGCAGTGCTAGAGAAGTAAATCAGCCCCAGCATTTT. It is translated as CSAREVNQPQHF.

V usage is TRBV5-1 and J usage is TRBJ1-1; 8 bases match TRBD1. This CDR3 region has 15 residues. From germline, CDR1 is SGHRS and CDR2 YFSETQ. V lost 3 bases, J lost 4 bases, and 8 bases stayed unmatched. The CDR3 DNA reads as TGCGCCAGCAGCTCGACAGGGGTTGGGAGCACTGAAGCTTTCTTT. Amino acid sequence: CASSSTGVGSTEAFF.

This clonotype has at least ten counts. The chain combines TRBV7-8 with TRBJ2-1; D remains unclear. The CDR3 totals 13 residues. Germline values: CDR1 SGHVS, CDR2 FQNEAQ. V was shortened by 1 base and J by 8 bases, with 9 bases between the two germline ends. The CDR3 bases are TGTGCCAGCAGCTTAGGTCCGGGCGATGAGCAGTTCTTC. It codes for CASSLGPGDEQFF.

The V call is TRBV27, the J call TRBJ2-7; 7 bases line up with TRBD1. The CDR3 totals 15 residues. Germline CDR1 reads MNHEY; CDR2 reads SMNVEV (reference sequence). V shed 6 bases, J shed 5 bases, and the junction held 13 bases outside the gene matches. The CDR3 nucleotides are TGTGCCAGCAGCCGAAATTTCGACAGGGCACACGAGCAGTACTTC. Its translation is CASSRNFDRAHEQYF.

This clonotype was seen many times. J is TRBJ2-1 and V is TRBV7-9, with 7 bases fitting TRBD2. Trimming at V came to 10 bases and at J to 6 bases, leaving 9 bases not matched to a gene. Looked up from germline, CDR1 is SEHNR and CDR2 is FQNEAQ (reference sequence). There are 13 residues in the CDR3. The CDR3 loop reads CATDTAGSNEQFF. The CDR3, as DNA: TGTGCCACCGATACAGCGGGAAGCAATGAGCAGTTCTTC.

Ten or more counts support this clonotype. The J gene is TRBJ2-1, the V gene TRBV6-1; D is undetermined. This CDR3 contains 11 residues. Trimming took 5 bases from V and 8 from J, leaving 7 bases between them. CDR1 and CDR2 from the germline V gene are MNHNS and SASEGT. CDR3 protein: CASSPQYEQFF. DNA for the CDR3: TGTGCCAGCAGTCCCCAGTATGAGCAGTTCTTC.

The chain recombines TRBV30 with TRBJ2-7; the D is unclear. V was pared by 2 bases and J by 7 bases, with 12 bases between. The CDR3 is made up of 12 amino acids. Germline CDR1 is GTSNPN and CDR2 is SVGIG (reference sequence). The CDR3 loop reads CAWSINIGEQYF. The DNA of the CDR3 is TGTGCCTGGAGTATCAATATTGGGGAGCAGTACTTC.

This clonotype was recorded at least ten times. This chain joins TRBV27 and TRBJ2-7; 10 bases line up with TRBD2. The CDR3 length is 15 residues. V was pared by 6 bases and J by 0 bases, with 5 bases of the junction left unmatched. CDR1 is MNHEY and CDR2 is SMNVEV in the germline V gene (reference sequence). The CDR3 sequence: CASSPLAGSSYEQYF. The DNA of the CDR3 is TGTGCCAGCAGCCCACTAGCGGGAAGCTCCTACGAGCAGTACTTC.

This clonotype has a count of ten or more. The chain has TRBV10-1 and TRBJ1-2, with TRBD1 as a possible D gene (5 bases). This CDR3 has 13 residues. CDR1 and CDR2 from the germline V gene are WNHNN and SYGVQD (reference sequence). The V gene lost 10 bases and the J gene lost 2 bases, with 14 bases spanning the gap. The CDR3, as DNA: TGCGCCACAGACGGGGCAAGGAACTATGGCTACACCTTC. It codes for CATDGARNYGYTF.